The clone carrying this TCR beta chain was recorded a few times. What it recognizes is unknown. The data originate from a study of CD8 T cells in ankylosing spondylitis. Study-level findings and limits: A TCR beta motif of roughly eight highly homologous variants seemed to mark ankylosing spondylitis blood.

TCRdb recomputed calls from the 5' RACE reads with MiXCR, one row per CDR3 protein. The table lists approximately 440,000 distinct CDR3 sequences, 17% of them singletons. Germline lookup yields CDR1 SEHNR and CDR2 FQNEAQ (reference sequence). With V trimmed by 3 bases and J by 0 bases, 4 bases remained unmatched. This CDR3 contains 16 residues. This chain uses TRBV7-9 with TRBJ1-4; 7 bases align to TRBD1. The clonotype was recovered from a male donor with ankylosing spondylitis. Specimen: blood, either unsorted or a sorted T cell fraction (not recorded which). The CDR3 sequence is CASSLGQTTTNEKLFF. The CDR3 coding sequence is TGTGCCAGCAGCTTGGGACAGACAACAACTAATGAAAAACTGTTTTTT.